The present T cell receptor (beta chain) was sequenced within a study of blood T cell repertoires in COVID-19. Study-wide background: Spain, Italy and the United States supplied samples that represented acute and convalescent COVID-19.

Cohort placement rested on clinical history that participants reported themselves. Produced via immunoSEQ multiplex PCR; TCRdb's table is partial and in-frame only. The sample contains about 140,000 clones, 60% to 80% of which appear only once. The receptor was isolated from a woman in her forties or fifties who had recovered from COVID-19. The sequencing input was PBMCs or T cells enriched from blood (not recorded which).

CDR3 sequence: CASSFDGQGGREKLFF. In nucleotides, the CDR3 is TGTGCCAGCAGCTTCGACGGGCAGGGAGGGCGAGAAAAACTGTTTTTT. The chain recombines TRBV7-9 with TRBJ1-4, with TRBD1 as a possible D gene (5 bases). Germline CDR1 is SEHNR and CDR2 is FQNEAQ (reference sequence). This CDR3 contains 16 residues. V lost 3 bases to trimming and J lost 8 bases, with 19 bases between them.